The text below deals with one TCR beta chain. This clonotype was observed a handful of times. The antigen it binds to is not known. Base-call qualities are not available, and no considerably larger clone is one nucleotide away. This entry belongs to a study of T-cell memory formation after mild COVID-19 (dated by TCRdb to about 2021). Some background on the complete study: Most TCR sequence clusters were specific to one of the two donors. Longitudinal TCRalpha and TCRbeta repertoire sequencing tracked T-cell clones expanding and contracting after mild COVID-19 in a couple of donors. Two young, previously healthy adult volunteers, one female and one male, were included in the cohort. What the authors observed across the whole study: Contracting CD4+ clones were located mainly in the CM and EM memory subsets, whereas CD8+ clones were found to be enriched in EMRA. Clones contracting from day 15 to 85 had balanced CD4/CD8 phenotypes, while a second wave expanding from day 15 to 37 was biased towards CD4+. The study included only a couple of mild cases, and larger cohorts that include severe cases with pre-infection samples were judged to be necessary. SARS-CoV-2 specificity was not confirmed for the second-wave clones peaking on day 37. The detection of some responding clones in pre-infection memory suggests that pre-existing cross-reactive memory T cells joined the SARS-CoV-2 response.

Including the terminal cysteine and phenylalanine, the CDR3 comprises 15 residues. Only CDR3 DNA remains: 45 bases, in frame from the first base. Trimming accounts for 0 bases at V and 4 bases at J, while the number of junction bases matched to no gene is 7. The germline V gene (reference sequence) supplies CDR1 DFQATT and CDR2 SNEGSKA. Ficoll-Paque density gradient centrifugation was the method used to isolate PBMCs. The sample was run on an Illumina NovaSeq 6000. cDNA libraries for TCRalpha and TCRbeta were prepared by 5'RACE using constant-segment primers, with sample barcodes and unique molecular identifiers added. RNA was extracted from every sample with Trizol reagent. Library amplification was performed in two PCR steps, and a second sample barcode and Illumina TruSeq adapters were introduced in the second step. Sequencing of the libraries was done on an Illumina NovaSeq, producing 2 x 150 bp paired-end reads. The authors processed their data as follows. Reads were demultiplexed and collapsed into UMI-guided consensus sequences with migec v1.2.7. Using mixcr v2.1.11, UMI consensuses were aligned to TRA and TRB V and J templates and then assembled into clonotypes. A clonotype was counted as expanded or contracted only when both edgeR and NoisET called the clonotype significant, with the noise models trained on biological replicates. For edgeR calls, a false discovery rate-adjusted p below 0.01 and a log2 fold-change threshold of 1 were applied. PCA with hierarchical clustering of max-normalized trajectories of the 1000 most abundant clonotypes was used as exploratory dynamics analysis. Separately sequenced CD4+ and CD8+ repertoires were used to assign the CD4 or CD8 phenotype of responding clones. TCRdb reprocessing: public reads trimmed at Q25 with fastp, clones called with MiXCR, in-frame beta chains kept. Rows matching on CDR3 protein sequence are summarized as one entry with the most common DNA and genes. TCRdb's processing, not the study's, gives the V and J calls here. This sample holds about 210,000 distinct CDR3 sequences; over 9.5% were observed only once. The top ten constitute under 3.5% of the sample.

This receptor was taken from a man between 18 and 29 years old who had mild COVID-19 (a few samples of this study predate the infection). The sample titles of this study are shuffled in the database, so cell type and time point are left out; the donor was told from shared clones. Rearrangement joined TRBV20-1 to TRBJ1-1, with 8 bases in between that match TRBD1. The sequenced material came from PBMCs or a T cell subset sorted from them (not recorded which). This receptor has the CDR3 CSARETGGGTTEAFF. The bases are TGCAGTGCTAGAGAAACAGGGGGTGGGACCACTGAAGCTTTCTTT.